This T cell receptor beta chain was identified in a study of vaccination effects on CD4 cells after COVID-19. On this clone itself: Its antigen is unidentified.

CDR1 and CDR2 from the germline V gene are DFQATT and SNEGSKA (reference sequence). Trimming pared 3 bases from V and 7 bases from J, leaving 13 bases between. This CDR3 is built from 13 residues. Assay used: immunoSEQ multiplex PCR; TCRdb lists only in-frame clones, some missing. This table holds approximately 26,000 clones, about 73% found once. The ViraFEST assay expanded antigen-specific CD4+ T cells with viral peptide pools before sequencing. The authors isolated CD4+ T cells after 9 to 10 days of culture. Subjects were given two BNT162b2 or mRNA-1273 vaccine doses. This clonotype was sampled from a human donor who received a COVID-19 vaccine. The starting material was CD4+ T cells from PBMCs cultured with HCoV-NL63 spike peptides, obtained after COVID-19 vaccination. The V and J genes are TRBV20-1 and TRBJ2-1; D not certain. CDR3 nucleotide sequence: TGCAGTGCTAGTCGGCTAGTCCGGAATGAGCAGTTCTTC. Amino acid sequence: CSASRLVRNEQFF.